The sequence of this TCR beta chain was determined in a study of blood T cell repertoires in COVID-19. Study overall: Acute and convalescent COVID-19 specimens originated in the United States, Italy and Spain. The cDNA or gDNA used as material had been derived from T cells, B-cell-depleted T cells, or PBMCs.

Generated by immunoSEQ multiplex PCR, the TCRdb table keeps only in-frame clones and is missing some. The sample shows tens of thousands of clones, about four fifths of them seen only once. This clone was detected only once. With V trimmed by 4 bases and J by 5 bases, 6 bases remained unmatched. Germline V gene data show CDR1 as SEHNR and CDR2 as FQNEAQ (reference sequence). The CDR3 loop spans 14 amino acids. The sequenced sample was peripheral blood. The receptor was isolated from a human donor in a cohort sampled during active COVID-19. The J gene is TRBJ2-5, the V gene TRBV7-9, with 8 bases that match TRBD2. DNA for the CDR3: TGTGCCAGCAGCTGGACTAGCAGGCAGGAGACCCAGTACTTC. Protein: CASSWTSRQETQYF.